A selection of T cell receptor beta chains follows, all from one sample in a study of T-cell reconstitution after alpha-beta-depleted transplantation in children. TCRdb reprocessed the PCR reads with MiXCR, giving one entry per CDR3 protein. The sample consists of over 150,000 distinct CDR3 sequences, about 6% of them appearing once. Here the sequenced sample was PBMCs, taken before TCRalphabeta/CD19-depleted stem cell transplant. The receptor source for this set is a girl under two years old with combined immunodeficiency, due to receive a stem cell transplant. Each CDR3 is given with its conserved first and last residue. The D gene is left open where the match is weak. Expanded clones get a size class; other rows say once, few or many, or leave the size out.

abundance,d_gene,v_gene,j_gene,CDR3nt,CDR3aa
many,NA,TRBV7-8,TRBJ2-1,TGTGCCAGCAGCCGTGGAGTGTTGAGCTCCTACAATGAGCAGTTCTTC,CASSRGVLSSYNEQFF
many,TRBD2,TRBV28,TRBJ2-1,TGTGCCAGCAGTTTCCTCGGGACTAGTACATACAATGAGCAGTTCTTC,CASSFLGTSTYNEQFF
many,NA,TRBV12-3/TRBV12-4,TRBJ2-7,TGTGCCAGCAGTTCCCACGAGGTTCTTAATCTGTACTTC,CASSSHEVLNLYF
many,NA,TRBV7-9,TRBJ2-1,TGTGCCAGCAGCGAGACCGGGACGATATTCAATGAGCAGTTCTTC,CASSETGTIFNEQFF
many,NA,TRBV20-1,TRBJ2-3,TGCAGTGCCCGGCCGCGGGGTACAGATACGCAGTATTTT,CSARPRGTDTQYF
few,NA,TRBV5-5,TRBJ1-2,TGTGCCAGCAGCTTGGCTCCAAACAACTATGGCTACACCTTC,CASSLAPNNYGYTF
NA,NA,TRBV29-1,TRBJ2-5,TGCAGCGCCGACTGGGACTCCCATGAGACCCAGTACTTC,CSADWDSHETQYF
NA,NA,TRBV18,TRBJ2-7,TGTGCCAGCTCAGAGACCTCCGTGGGACTCTCCCCCTATTGGCAGTACTTC,CASSETSVGLSPYWQYF
many,NA,TRBV4-3,TRBJ2-5,TGCGCCAGCAGCCAAGGTGGAGGCCTTCAAGAGACCCAGTACTTC,CASSQGGGLQETQYF
NA,NA,TRBV28,TRBJ2-7,TGTGCCAGCACCCTCACCCGGGGTTCAAGCTCCTACGAGCAGTACTTC,CASTLTRGSSSYEQYF
many,NA,TRBV12-3/TRBV12-4,TRBJ2-3,TGTGCCAGCAGTTACAGACCGGGACTGGTCGCAGATACGCAGTATTTT,CASSYRPGLVADTQYF
many,TRBD1,TRBV13,TRBJ2-5,TGTGCCAGCAGCTTCAGGACAGGGGGTAGGGAGACCCAGTACTTC,CASSFRTGGRETQYF
few,TRBD2,TRBV5-1,TRBJ2-5,TGCGCCAGCAGCTTCGGAATCCCCGGAATGGCGGGGGGCATTCGGACCCAGTACTTC,CASSFGIPGMAGGIRTQYF
many,NA,TRBV7-2,TRBJ2-3,TGTGCCAGCATACCCTTTGGGGGGGGGCTACTACCTACCGGCACAGATACGCAGTATTTT,CASIPFGGGLLPTGTDTQYF
many,NA,TRBV9,TRBJ2-5,TGTGCCAGCAGCTCAGAGGCCCAGAGGGGAGCGGAGACCCAGTACTTC,CASSSEAQRGAETQYF
many,NA,TRBV6-2/TRBV6-3,TRBJ2-2,TGTGCCAGCACGCCAACTCGACTTCGTTTTGACACCGGGGAGCTGTTTTTT,CASTPTRLRFDTGELFF
NA,NA,TRBV7-2,TRBJ2-6,TGTGCCAGCAGCAAACCCTCTAGCGCTGGGGCCAACGTCCTGACTTTC,CASSKPSSAGANVLTF
many,NA,TRBV14,TRBJ2-7,TGTGCCAGCAGCCAAGAGGAAGTCGAAGGAACCTACGAGCAGTACTTC,CASSQEEVEGTYEQYF
many,NA,TRBV7-9,TRBJ2-7,TGTGCCAGCAGCTTATGGGAGTTTGAGCAGTACTTC,CASSLWEFEQYF
many,TRBD2,TRBV6-2/TRBV6-3,TRBJ2-7,TGTGCCAGCAGCCCTCGGGCCAGCGGGGGGTACGAGCAGTACTTC,CASSPRASGGYEQYF
many,NA,TRBV12-3/TRBV12-4,TRBJ1-1,TGTGCCAGCAGTTTCGGTTCTGGGGGCACTGAAGCTTTCTTT,CASSFGSGGTEAFF
many,NA,TRBV4-2,TRBJ1-2,TGTGCCAGCAGCCAAGATAAGTATCGGGCGAACTATGGCTACACCTTC,CASSQDKYRANYGYTF
many,TRBD1,TRBV7-2,TRBJ1-1,TGTGCCAGCAGCTTAGAGGCAGGGGGCACTGAAGCTTTCTTT,CASSLEAGGTEAFF
many,NA,TRBV27,TRBJ1-5,TGTGCCAGCACCACGGGGGGACAGCCCCAGCATTTT,CASTTGGQPQHF
many,NA,TRBV7-9,TRBJ2-1,TGTGCCAGCAGCTTGAATTGGGGCCGGGTTTACAATGAGCAGTTCTTC,CASSLNWGRVYNEQFF
many,TRBD1,TRBV12-3/TRBV12-4,TRBJ2-3,TGTGCCAGCAGTACCCGGGACAGGGGAGGGCATACGCAGTATTTT,CASSTRDRGGHTQYF
many,NA,TRBV20-1,TRBJ1-2,TGCAGTGCTATAGCGGAAATCTATGGCTACACCTTC,CSAIAEIYGYTF
many,NA,TRBV7-2,TRBJ2-5,TGTGCCAGCAGCTTGGGGGGTGGAGAGACCCAGTACTTC,CASSLGGGETQYF
many,NA,TRBV29-1,TRBJ2-7,TGCAGCGTTGAAGATCGGATGGGTTACGAGCAGTACTTC,CSVEDRMGYEQYF
many,NA,TRBV12-3/TRBV12-4,TRBJ2-7,TGTGCCAGCAGTTTAACAGGGTTTAGCTCCTACGAGCAGTACTTC,CASSLTGFSSYEQYF
many,TRBD1,TRBV29-1,TRBJ2-7,TGCAGCGTTTCCGGGACAGGGGGGATCAACGAGCAGTACTTC,CSVSGTGGINEQYF
many,NA,TRBV3-1,TRBJ2-5,TGTGCCAGCACCGATGACTGGGGGGAGACCCAGTACTTC,CASTDDWGETQYF
many,NA,TRBV7-7,TRBJ2-2,TGTGCCAGCAGCCCGGGACTTAACACCGGGGAGCTGTTTTTT,CASSPGLNTGELFF
many,NA,TRBV24-1,TRBJ2-5,TGTGCCACCAGTGATTTAGGGCCGGGCAGGGGTCCAGAGACCCAGTACTTC,CATSDLGPGRGPETQYF
many,NA,TRBV9,TRBJ2-1,TGTGCCAGCAGCTCAGGGGGGGGACTAGATCAGTTCTTC,CASSSGGGLDQFF
many,NA,TRBV6-5,TRBJ2-3,TGTGCCAGCAGTTCAGGGGGCACAGATACGCAGTATTTT,CASSSGGTDTQYF
many,TRBD2,TRBV28,TRBJ2-7,TGTGCCAGCAGTTTAGAGCGGGGGTACGAGCAGTACTTC,CASSLERGYEQYF
many,NA,TRBV20-1,TRBJ2-6,TGCAGTGCTCCATGGGTGCGGAGCTCTGGGGCCAACGTCCTGACTTTC,CSAPWVRSSGANVLTF
NA,NA,TRBV2,TRBJ2-5,TGTGCCAGCAGGAAAGAGACCCAGTACTTC,CASRKETQYF
many,NA,TRBV7-6,TRBJ1-3,TGTGCCAGCAGCTTAGTAACGGCGGGGGAAGGTGGAAACACCATATATTTT,CASSLVTAGEGGNTIYF
many,NA,TRBV5-4,TRBJ1-3,TGTGCCAGCAGCTCGATATCTCAGGGTGGCACCATATATTTT,CASSSISQGGTIYF
many,NA,TRBV20-1,TRBJ2-7,TGCAGTGCTAGACTCCACTCGAGCTCCTACGAGCAGTACTTC,CSARLHSSSYEQYF
many,NA,TRBV20-1,TRBJ2-5,TGCAGTGCTAGAGCGGACGGGCAAGAGACCCAGTACTTC,CSARADGQETQYF
many,NA,TRBV27,TRBJ2-3,TGTGCCAGCCTGGCAGTAGCGGCTAGCACAGATACGCAGTATTTT,CASLAVAASTDTQYF
many,NA,TRBV4-3,TRBJ2-2,TGCGCCAGCAGCCAAGCCCGGTGGGGGGAGCTGTTTTTT,CASSQARWGELFF
many,TRBD2,TRBV4-2,TRBJ2-3,TGTGCCAGCAGCCAAGTCCTGAGCGGGGGGGCCATAGATACGCAGTATTTT,CASSQVLSGGAIDTQYF
many,NA,TRBV4-3,TRBJ2-7,TGCGCCAGCAGCCAAGAGAAGGGGCCCTACGAGCAGTACTTC,CASSQEKGPYEQYF
many,NA,TRBV20-1,TRBJ1-6,TGCAGTGCTAGAGGTTTAGAGGACGGGCATAATTCACCCCTCCACTTT,CSARGLEDGHNSPLHF